These 15 T cell receptor beta chains were sequenced from one sample in a study of blood T cells in healthy people across ages. For the second PCR, which ran for about 7 to 12 cycles, a sample-barcoded 5' primer and a J-beta primer mix were used. TCRdb reprocessed the 5' RACE reads via MiXCR and lists one record per CDR3 protein. The sample carries hundreds of thousands of distinct CDR3 sequences, under 25% recorded once. Input material: blood. Every receptor here comes from a man aged 70 or older in good health.

This clonotype occurred a few times. This could be a read error, since a much larger clone is one nucleotide away. The V call is TRBV9, the J call TRBJ1-4; 7 bases are a match to TRBD1. CDR1 SGDLS and CDR2 YYNGEE come from the germline V gene. The CDR3 spans 14 residues. In DNA form, the CDR3 reads TGTGTCAGCAGCTCACAGGGGTCGGGTGAAAAACTGTTTTTT. It translates to CVSSSQGSGEKLFF. The full variable domain, rest sourced from reference TRBV9 and TRBJ1-4, is DSGVTQTPKHLITATGQRVTLRCSPRSGDLSVYWYQQSLDQGLQFLIQYYNGEERAKGNILERFSAQQFPDLHSELNLSSLELGDSALYFCVSSSQGSGEKLFFGSGTQLSVL.

The rearrangement joins TRBV5-1 to TRBJ2-5; 9 bases are shared with TRBD2. Germline V gene sequence: CDR1 SGHRS, CDR2 YFSETQ. The CDR3 is 14 amino acids. After removal of 6 bases from V and 2 bases from J, the junction contained 5 bases not matched to a gene. DNA of the CDR3: TGCGCCAGCACCGCGACTAGCGGTCAAGAGACCCAGTACTTC. Its protein is CASTATSGQETQYF.

There are a few counts of this clonotype. The V call is TRBV7-2, the J call TRBJ1-5; no clear D gene. The CDR3 is 12 residues long. Germline V gene data show CDR1 as SGHTA and CDR2 as FQGNSA. Trimming left V 4 bases short and J 10 bases short, with 11 bases between. The CDR3 DNA sequence: TGTGCCAGCAGCTACCAATCTTCACCCCAGCATTTT. Translating gives CASSYQSSPQHF.

This clonotype was recorded a few times. CDR3 region: CASTIWRARSNQPQHF. CDR3 sequence (DNA): TGTGCCAGTACCATCTGGAGGGCGCGGAGCAATCAGCCCCAGCATTTT. The chain employs TRBV19 and TRBJ1-5; the D is unclear. V lost 7 bases and J 1 base, leaving 17 bases between the germline ends. CDR1 is LNHDA and CDR2 is SQIVND in the germline V gene (reference sequence). There are 16 residues in the CDR3.

Points on this clonotype: Germline and junction disagree at one end, which may indicate a read error. The chain's CDR3 is CASSETASGRDTEELFF. As DNA, the CDR3 is TGTGCCAGCAGTGAAACGGCTAGCGGGAGGGACACCGAGGAGCTGTTTTTT. J is TRBJ2-2 and V is TRBV6-1, with 12 nucleotides matching TRBD2. This CDR3 spans 17 amino acids. In germline, CDR1 is MNHNS, CDR2 SASEGT.

This clonotype was observed a few times. V and J are TRBV20-1 and TRBJ2-5; TRBD1 matches 7 bases. V lost 0 bases and J lost 4; bases outside the gene matches: 8. There are 15 residues in the CDR3. CDR1 DFQATT and CDR2 SNEGSKA come from the germline V gene (reference sequence). CDR3 sequence (DNA): TGCAGTGCTAGAGAGTATACAGGGGCGGCAGAGACCCAGTACTTC. It specifies CSAREYTGAAETQYF.

This clonotype has more than one count but fewer than ten. The gene calls are TRBV6-5 and TRBJ2-7; the D gene is possibly TRBD2 (5 bases). V lost 2 bases, J lost 4 bases, and 12 bases lay in between. The CDR3 extends over 14 amino acids. Looked up from germline, CDR1 is MNHEY and CDR2 is SVGAGI. The CDR3 loop reads CASSYRGALYEQYF. CDR3 nucleotides: TGTGCCAGCAGTTACCGGGGAGCATTATACGAGCAGTACTTC.

CDR3 sequence: CASVRGSGQETQYF. The CDR3 nucleotides are TGTGCCAGCGTCCGGGGTAGCGGCCAAGAGACCCAGTACTTC. The genes are TRBV3-1 and TRBJ2-5, with D perhaps matching TRBD2 (6 bases). The germline V gene encodes CDR1 LGHDT and CDR2 YNNKEL (reference sequence). Trimming removed 8 bases at V and 1 base at J, with 14 bases between. The CDR3 covers 14 residues.

The chain couples TRBV5-1 to TRBJ1-6; a possible D gene is TRBD1 (5 bases). V was pared by 3 bases and J by 9 bases, with 16 bases between. The CDR3 is 15 residues long. CDR1 SGHRS and CDR2 YFSETQ come from the germline V gene. Here the CDR3 DNA reads TGCGCCAGCAGCTCACCCCAAGGCGGGACTTCACCCCTCCACTTT. This gives the protein CASSSPQGGTSPLHF.

The genes are TRBV9 and TRBJ2-3, with D tentatively TRBD1 (7 bases). V lost 0 bases and J lost 9, with 17 bases in between. Germline CDR1 is SGDLS and CDR2 is YYNGEE. CDR3 length: 15 amino acids. CDR3 DNA sequence: TGTGCCAGCAGCGTAGAGCCGAACAGGGGAGGCACGCAGTATTTT. It codes for CASSVEPNRGGTQYF.

The J gene is TRBJ2-1, the V gene TRBV20-1; the match to TRBD2 covers 8 bases. V shed 1 base, J shed 5 bases, and the junction held 4 bases outside the gene matches. The CDR3 is made up of 14 amino acids. Germline CDR1 is DFQATT and CDR2 is SNEGSKA (reference sequence). The CDR3 DNA follows: TGCAGTGCTAGAGCCTCGGGAGGGGACAATGAGCAGTTCTTC. Translation gives CSARASGGDNEQFF.

In its sample, this clonotype was seen a few times. V is TRBV6-1 and J is TRBJ2-1; D possibly corresponds to TRBD1 (6 bases). The J call may be incorrect, as the DNA end agrees better with TRBJ2-7. Germline V gives CDR1 MNHNS, CDR2 SASEGT. The CDR3 has 13 amino acids. The CDR3 here is CASSGTADYEQYF. The CDR3 region has the DNA TGTGCCAGCAGTGGGACAGCGGACTACGAGCAGTACTTC.

The chain recombines TRBV20-1 with TRBJ1-2; perhaps TRBD1 as D (5 bases). The CDR3 length is 13 residues. The germline V gene encodes CDR1 DFQATT and CDR2 SNEGSKA (reference sequence). With 5 bases removed from V and 0 bases from J, the gap between germline ends came to 10 bases. CDR3 nucleotide sequence: TGCAGTGCTGGGGACGGAACTAACTATGGCTACACCTTC. It is translated as CSAGDGTNYGYTF.

V gene TRBV7-9 combines with J gene TRBJ2-7; TRBD1 agrees at 9 bases. The end of the DNA aligns better with TRBJ2-5, so the J call may be wrong. The CDR3 has 16 residues. Germline-derived CDR1 and CDR2 are SEHNR and FQNEAQ (reference sequence). This CDR3 reads CASILDGDRAKETQYF. Here the CDR3 DNA reads TGTGCCAGCATCCTTGACGGGGACAGGGCAAAAGAGACCCAGTACTTC.

At least ten counts were recorded for this clonotype. The chain uses TRBV7-8 and TRBJ2-5; a weak D match, TRBD2 (5 bases). The CDR3 is made up of 14 amino acids. V lost 6 bases and J lost 4, with 15 bases in between. Germline V gives CDR1 SGHVS, CDR2 FQNEAQ. CDR3 nucleotides: TGTGCCAGCAGTCCCGGCCCTGGAGGAGAGACCCAGTACTTC. Encoded protein: CASSPGPGGETQYF. Full variable domain (remainder filled in from reference TRBV7-8 and TRBJ2-5): GAGVSQSPRYKVAKRGQDVALRCDPISGHVSLFWYQQALGQGPEFLTYFQNEAQLDKSGLPSDRFFAERPEGSVSTLKIQRTQQEDSAVYLCASSPGPGGETQYFGPGTRLLVL.